The T cell receptor (beta chain) described here comes from a study of blood T cell repertoires in COVID-19. Background on the study: Sites across the United States, Italy and Spain contributed samples from acute and convalescent COVID-19.

The table came from immunoSEQ multiplex PCR; TCRdb's copy has only in-frame clones and leaves some out. The sample lists a few hundred thousand clones; about 90% were seen once. This CDR3 has 18 amino acids. Germline values: CDR1 LGHNA, CDR2 YNFKEQ. Unmatched junction bases numbered 10, after V lost 3 bases and J lost 4 bases. Source material: peripheral blood. This TCR was recovered from a woman in her fifties or sixties who had recovered from COVID-19. This sequence joins TRBV4-2 and TRBJ2-1; 12 positions match TRBD2. CDR3: CASSHDRPGTSGYNEQFF. The CDR3 DNA sequence: TGTGCCAGCAGCCACGATCGCCCCGGGACTAGCGGGTACAATGAGCAGTTCTTC.